This record looks at one T cell receptor beta chain sequence and its context. Antigen specificity is unknown. The germline gives CDR1 MGHDK, CDR2 SYGVNS. CDR3 size: 11 residues. Trimming took 1 base from V and 7 from J, leaving 5 bases between them. Generated by immunoSEQ multiplex PCR, the TCRdb table keeps only in-frame clones and is missing some. The data hold several thousand clones, with about 60% observed a single time. This record belongs to a study of tissue T cells after allogeneic stem cell transplantation. Study-level background: Tissue samples with histologically apparent lymphocytes on H&E review were prioritized for sequencing. Overall study findings and caveats: Which tissue TCRs were alloreactive or antigen-specific was not determined. Some clones might be persisting host cells.

GI sites, liver, skin and spleen were taken after median 9.75 post-mortem hours. The receptor was derived from a female donor at least 60 years old with lung cancer. V and J are TRBV25-1 and TRBJ2-7; no clear D gene. The sample here was tissue from the esophagus, taken at autopsy. The CDR3 here is CASSELKEQYF. CDR3 bases: TGTGCCAGCAGTGAATTAAAGGAGCAGTACTTC.